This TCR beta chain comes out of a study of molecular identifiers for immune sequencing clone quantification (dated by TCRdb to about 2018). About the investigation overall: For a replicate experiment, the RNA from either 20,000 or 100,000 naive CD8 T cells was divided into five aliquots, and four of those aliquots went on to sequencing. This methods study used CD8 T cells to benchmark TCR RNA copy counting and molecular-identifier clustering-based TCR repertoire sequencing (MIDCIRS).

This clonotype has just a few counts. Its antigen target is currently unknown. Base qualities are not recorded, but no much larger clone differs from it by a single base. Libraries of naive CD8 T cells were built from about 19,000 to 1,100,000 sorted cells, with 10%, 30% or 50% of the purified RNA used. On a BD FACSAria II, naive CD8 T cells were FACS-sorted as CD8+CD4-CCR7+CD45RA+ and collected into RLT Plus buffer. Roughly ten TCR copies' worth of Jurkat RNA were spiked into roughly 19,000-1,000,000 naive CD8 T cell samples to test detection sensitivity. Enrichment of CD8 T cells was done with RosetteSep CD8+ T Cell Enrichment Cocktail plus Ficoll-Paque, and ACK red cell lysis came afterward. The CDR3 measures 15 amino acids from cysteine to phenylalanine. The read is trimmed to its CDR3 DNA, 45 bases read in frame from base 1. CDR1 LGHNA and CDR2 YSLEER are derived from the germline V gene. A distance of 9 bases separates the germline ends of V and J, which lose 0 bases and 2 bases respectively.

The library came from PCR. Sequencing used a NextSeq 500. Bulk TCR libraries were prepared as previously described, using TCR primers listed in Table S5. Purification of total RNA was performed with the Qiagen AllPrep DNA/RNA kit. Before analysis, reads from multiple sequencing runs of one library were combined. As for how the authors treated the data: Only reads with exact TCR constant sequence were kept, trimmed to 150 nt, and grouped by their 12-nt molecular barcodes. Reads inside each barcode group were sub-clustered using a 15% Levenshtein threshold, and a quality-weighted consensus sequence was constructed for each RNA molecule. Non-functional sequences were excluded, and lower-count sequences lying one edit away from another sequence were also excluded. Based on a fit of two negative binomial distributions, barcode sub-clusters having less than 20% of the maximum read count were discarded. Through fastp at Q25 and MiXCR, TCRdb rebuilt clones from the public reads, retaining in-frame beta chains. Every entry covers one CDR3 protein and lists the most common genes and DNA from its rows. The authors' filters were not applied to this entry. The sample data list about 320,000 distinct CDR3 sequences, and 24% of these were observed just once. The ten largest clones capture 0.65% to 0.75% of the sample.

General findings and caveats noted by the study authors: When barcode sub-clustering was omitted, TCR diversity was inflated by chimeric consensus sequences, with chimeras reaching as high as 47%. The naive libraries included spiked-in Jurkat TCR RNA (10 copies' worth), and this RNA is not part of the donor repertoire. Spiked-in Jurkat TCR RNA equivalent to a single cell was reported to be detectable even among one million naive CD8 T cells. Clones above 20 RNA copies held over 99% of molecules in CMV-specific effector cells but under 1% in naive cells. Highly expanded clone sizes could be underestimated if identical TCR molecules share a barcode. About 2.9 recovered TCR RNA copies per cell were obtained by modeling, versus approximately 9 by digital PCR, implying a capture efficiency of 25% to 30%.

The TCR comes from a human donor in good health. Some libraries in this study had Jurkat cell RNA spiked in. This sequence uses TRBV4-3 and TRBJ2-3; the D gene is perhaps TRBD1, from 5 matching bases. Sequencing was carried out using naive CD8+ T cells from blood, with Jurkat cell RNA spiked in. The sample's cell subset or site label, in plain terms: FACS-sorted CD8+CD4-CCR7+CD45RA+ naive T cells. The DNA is TGCGCCAGCAGCCAAGACAGGGCCCTCACAGATACGCAGTATTTT. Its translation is CASSQDRALTDTQYF.